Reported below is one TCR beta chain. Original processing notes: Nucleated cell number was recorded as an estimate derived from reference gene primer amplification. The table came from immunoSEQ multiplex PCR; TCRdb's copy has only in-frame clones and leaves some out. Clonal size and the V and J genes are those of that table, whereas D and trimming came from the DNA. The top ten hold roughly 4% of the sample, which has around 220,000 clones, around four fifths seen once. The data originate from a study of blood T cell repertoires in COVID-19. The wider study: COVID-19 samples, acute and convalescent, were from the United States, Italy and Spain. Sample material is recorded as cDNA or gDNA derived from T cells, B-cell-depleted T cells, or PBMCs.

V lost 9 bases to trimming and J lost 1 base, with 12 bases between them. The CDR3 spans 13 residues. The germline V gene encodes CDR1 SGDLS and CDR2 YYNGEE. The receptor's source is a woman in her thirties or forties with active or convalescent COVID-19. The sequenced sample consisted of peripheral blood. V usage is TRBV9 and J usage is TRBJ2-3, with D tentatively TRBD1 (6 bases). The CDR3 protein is CATSRGGTDTQYF. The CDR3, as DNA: TGTGCCACAAGCAGGGGCGGCACAGATACGCAGTATTTT.